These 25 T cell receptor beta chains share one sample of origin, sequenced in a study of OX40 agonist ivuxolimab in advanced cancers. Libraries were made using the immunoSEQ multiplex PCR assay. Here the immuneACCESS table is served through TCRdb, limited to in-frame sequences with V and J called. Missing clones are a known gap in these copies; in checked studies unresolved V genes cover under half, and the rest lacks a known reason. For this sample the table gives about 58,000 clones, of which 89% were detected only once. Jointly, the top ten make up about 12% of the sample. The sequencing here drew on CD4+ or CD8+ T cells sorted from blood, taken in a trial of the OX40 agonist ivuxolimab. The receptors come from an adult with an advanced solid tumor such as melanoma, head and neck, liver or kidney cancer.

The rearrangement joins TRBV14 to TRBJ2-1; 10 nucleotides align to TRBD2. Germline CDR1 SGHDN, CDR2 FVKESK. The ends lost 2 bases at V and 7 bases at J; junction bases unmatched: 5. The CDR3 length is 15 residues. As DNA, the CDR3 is TGTGCCAGCAGCCAATGGACTAGCGGTAGGAATGAGCAGTTCTTC. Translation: CASSQWTSGRNEQFF.

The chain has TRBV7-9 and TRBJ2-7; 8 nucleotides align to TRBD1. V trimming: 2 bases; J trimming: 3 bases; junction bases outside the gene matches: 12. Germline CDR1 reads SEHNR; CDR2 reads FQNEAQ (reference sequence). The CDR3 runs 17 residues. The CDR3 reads CASSLHRSGQGNYEQYF. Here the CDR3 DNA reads TGTGCCAGCAGCTTACACCGCTCCGGACAGGGTAACTACGAGCAGTACTTC.

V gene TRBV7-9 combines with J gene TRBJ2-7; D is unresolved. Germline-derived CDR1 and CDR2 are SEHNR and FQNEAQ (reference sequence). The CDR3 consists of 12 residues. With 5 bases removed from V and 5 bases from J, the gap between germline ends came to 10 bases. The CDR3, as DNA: TGTGCCAGCAGCCTCAAGATCAACGAGCAGTACTTC. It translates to CASSLKINEQYF.

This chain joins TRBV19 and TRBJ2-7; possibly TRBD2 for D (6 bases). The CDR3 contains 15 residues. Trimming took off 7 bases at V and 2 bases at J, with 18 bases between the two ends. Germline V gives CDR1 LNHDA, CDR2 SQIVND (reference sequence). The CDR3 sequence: CASKIGGFGTYEQYF. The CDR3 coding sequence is TGTGCCAGTAAGATTGGAGGGTTTGGCACCTACGAGCAGTACTTC.

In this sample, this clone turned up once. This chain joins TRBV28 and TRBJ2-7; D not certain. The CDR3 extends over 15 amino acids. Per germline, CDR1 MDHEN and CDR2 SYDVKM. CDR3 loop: CASRLSTGSQYEQYV. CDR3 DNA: TGTGCCAGCAGATTATCTACGGGCTCGCAATACGAGCAGTACGTC.

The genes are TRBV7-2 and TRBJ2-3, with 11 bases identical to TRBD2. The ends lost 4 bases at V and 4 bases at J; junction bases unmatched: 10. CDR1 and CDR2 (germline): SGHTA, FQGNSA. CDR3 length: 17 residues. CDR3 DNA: TGTGCCAGCAGCTCCGTACTAGCGGGAGCGTTCTCAGATACGCAGTATTTT. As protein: CASSSVLAGAFSDTQYF.

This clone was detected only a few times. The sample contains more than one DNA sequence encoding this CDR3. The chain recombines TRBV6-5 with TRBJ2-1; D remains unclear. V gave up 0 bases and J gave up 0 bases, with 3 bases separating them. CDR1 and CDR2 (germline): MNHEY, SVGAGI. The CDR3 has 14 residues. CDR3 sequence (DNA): TGTGCCAGCAGTTACTCTAGCTCCTACAATGAGCAGTTCTTC. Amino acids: CASSYSSSYNEQFF.

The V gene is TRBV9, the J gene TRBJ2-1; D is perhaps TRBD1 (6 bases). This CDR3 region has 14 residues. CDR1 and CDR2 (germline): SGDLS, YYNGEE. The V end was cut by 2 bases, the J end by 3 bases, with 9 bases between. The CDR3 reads CASSVQDSYNEQFF. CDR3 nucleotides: TGTGCCAGCAGCGTCCAGGACAGCTACAATGAGCAGTTCTTC. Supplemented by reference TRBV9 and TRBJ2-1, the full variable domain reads DSGVTQTPKHLITATGQRVTLRCSPRSGDLSVYWYQQSLDQGLQFLIQYYNGEERAKGNILERFSAQQFPDLHSELNLSSLELGDSALYFCASSVQDSYNEQFFGPGTRLTVL.

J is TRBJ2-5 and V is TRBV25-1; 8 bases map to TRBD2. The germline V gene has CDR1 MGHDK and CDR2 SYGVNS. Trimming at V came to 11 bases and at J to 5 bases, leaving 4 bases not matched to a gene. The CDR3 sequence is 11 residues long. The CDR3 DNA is TGTGCCTGCCGGGGGGGGGAGACCCAGTACTTC. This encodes CACRGGETQYF.

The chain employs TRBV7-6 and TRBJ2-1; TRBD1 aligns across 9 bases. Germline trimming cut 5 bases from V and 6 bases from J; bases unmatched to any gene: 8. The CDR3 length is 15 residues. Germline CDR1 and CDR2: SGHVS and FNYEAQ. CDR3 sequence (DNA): TGTGCCAGCAGCGACAGGGGGGTCGTACGCAATGAGCAGTTCTTC. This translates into CASSDRGVVRNEQFF.

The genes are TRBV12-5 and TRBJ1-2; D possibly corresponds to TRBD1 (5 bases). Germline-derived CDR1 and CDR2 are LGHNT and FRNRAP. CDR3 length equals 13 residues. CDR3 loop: CAPPVGGFDGYTF. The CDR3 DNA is TGTGCCCCCCCGGTTGGGGGTTTTGATGGCTACACCTTC.

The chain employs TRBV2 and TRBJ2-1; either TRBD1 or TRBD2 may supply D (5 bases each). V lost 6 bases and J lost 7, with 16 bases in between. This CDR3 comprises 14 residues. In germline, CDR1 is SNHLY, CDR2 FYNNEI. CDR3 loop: CASSRGGGWNEQFF. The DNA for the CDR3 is TGTGCCAGCAGCCGGGGCGGAGGATGGAATGAGCAGTTCTTC.

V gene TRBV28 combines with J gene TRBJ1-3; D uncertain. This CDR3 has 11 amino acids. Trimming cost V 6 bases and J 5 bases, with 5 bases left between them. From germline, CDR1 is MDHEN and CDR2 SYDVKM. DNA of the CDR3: TGTGCCAGCAGCTTTAGAAACACCATATATTTT. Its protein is CASSFRNTIYF.

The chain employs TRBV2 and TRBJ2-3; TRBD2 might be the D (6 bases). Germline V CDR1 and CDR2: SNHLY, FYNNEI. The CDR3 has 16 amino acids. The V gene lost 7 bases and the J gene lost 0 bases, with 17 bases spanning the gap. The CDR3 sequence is CASTGVGLTSTDTQYF. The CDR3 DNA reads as TGTGCCAGCACGGGAGTTGGACTTACTAGCACAGATACGCAGTATTTT.

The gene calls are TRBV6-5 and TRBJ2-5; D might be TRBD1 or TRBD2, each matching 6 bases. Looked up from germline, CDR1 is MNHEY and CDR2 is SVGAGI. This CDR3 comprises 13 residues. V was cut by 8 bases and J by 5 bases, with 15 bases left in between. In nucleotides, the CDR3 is TGTGCCAGCGAGGGGGAGGCGCGGGAGACCCAGTACTTC. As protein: CASEGEARETQYF.

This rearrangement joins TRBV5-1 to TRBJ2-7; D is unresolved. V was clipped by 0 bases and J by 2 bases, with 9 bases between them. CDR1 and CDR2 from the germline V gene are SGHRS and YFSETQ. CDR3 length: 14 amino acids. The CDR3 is CASSLASQAYEQYF. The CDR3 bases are TGCGCCAGCAGCTTGGCGTCCCAGGCCTACGAGCAGTACTTC.

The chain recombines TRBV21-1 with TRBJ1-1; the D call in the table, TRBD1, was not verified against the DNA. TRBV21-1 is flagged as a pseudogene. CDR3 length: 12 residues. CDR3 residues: CPPDRVNTEAFF. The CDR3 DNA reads TGTCCTCCGGACAGGGTGAACACTGAAGCTTTCTTT.

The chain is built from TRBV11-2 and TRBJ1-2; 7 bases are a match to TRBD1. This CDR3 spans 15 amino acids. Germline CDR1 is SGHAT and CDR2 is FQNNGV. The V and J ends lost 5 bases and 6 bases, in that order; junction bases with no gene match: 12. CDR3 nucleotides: TGTGCCAGCAGCAGCCCAGGGGGTGCTGCCGATGGCTACACCTTC. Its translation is CASSSPGGAADGYTF.

The CDR3 DNA is TGTGCCAGTACCCAAGACCAGGGTTTTCATTTT. It is translated as CASTQDQGFHF. J is TRBJ1-5 and V is TRBV19, with a tentative D call TRBD1 (5 bases). This CDR3 region has 11 residues. Germline CDR1 reads LNHDA; CDR2 reads SQIVND (reference sequence). Trimming removed 7 bases from V and 16 bases from J, with 17 bases in between.

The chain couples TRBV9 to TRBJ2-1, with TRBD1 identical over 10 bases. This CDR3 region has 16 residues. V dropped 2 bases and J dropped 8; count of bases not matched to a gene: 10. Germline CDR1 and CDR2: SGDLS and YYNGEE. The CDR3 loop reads CASSVAGTGVSDEQFF. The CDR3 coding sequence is TGTGCCAGCAGCGTGGCCGGGACAGGGGTCAGCGATGAGCAGTTCTTC.

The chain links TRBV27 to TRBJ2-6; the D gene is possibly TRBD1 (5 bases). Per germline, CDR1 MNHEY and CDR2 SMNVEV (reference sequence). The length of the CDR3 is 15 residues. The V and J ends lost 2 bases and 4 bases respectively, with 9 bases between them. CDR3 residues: CASSLHPGGANVLTF. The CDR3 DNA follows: TGTGCCAGCAGTTTACACCCAGGGGGGGCCAACGTCCTGACTTTC.

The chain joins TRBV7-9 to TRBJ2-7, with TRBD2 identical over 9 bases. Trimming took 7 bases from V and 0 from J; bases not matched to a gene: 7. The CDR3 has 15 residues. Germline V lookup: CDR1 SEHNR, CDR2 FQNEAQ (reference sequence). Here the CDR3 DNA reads TGTGCCAGCACCCAGACTAGCGGAAGCTCCTACGAGCAGTACTTC. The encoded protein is CASTQTSGSSYEQYF.

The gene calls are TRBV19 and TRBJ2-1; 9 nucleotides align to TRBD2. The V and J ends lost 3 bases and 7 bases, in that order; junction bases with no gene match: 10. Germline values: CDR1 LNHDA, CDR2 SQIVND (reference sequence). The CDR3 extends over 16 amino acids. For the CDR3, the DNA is TGTGCCAGTAGTATCCCGGCTAGCGGGGATGAAAATGAGCAGTTCTTC. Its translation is CASSIPASGDENEQFF.

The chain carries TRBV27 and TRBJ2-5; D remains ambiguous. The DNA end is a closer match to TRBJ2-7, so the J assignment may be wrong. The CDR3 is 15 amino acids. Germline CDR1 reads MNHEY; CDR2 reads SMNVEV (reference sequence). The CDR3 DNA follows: TGTGCCAGCAGTTTAAATACTAACCCCACCTACGAGCAGTACTTC. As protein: CASSLNTNPTYEQYF.

The CDR3 sequence: CASSGGQGAEEKLFF. The CDR3 DNA sequence: TGTGCCAGCAGTGGAGGACAGGGGGCGGAAGAAAAACTGTTTTTT. The gene calls are TRBV6-5 and TRBJ1-4; TRBD1 matches at 11 bases. The CDR3 is 15 residues long. V dropped 5 bases and J dropped 8; count of bases not matched to a gene: 7. Germline CDR1 and CDR2: MNHEY and SVGAGI.